The T cell receptor beta chain under discussion was sequenced for a study of cytomegalovirus exposure and HLA in healthy donors (dated by TCRdb to the late 2010s). Study-level background: In an earlier analysis of fewer than 750 of the donors, 250 to 300 Gb of sequence data and 90 million to 120 million unique TCR beta sequences from roughly 190 million T cells were reported. Among under 450 genotyped donors of the cohort, an average of roughly 240,000 unique TCR beta nucleotide sequences were sequenced per donor, 15% to 20% of them non-productive. To predict cytomegalovirus infection status, the study combined high-throughput TCR immunosequencing, statistical association of individual TCRs with disease status, and machine learning. In the later analysis, no new phenotypic data were used to find candidate immune exposures; instead, reliance was placed on TCR beta sequences and their occurrence across donors. Alongside the repertoire data, information on donor age, sex, ethnicity and CMV serostatus was compiled. The study profiled the T cell repertoires of hundreds of subjects by immunosequencing and related them to cytomegalovirus serostatus. The number of donors typed differed by locus, with about 629-640 for A, B, C, DRB1 and DQB1, 522 for DQA1, under 610 for DPA1, and some 440 for DPB1. Among the roughly 430 genotyped donors, about 85% belonged to the genetic ancestry cluster associated with self-reported Caucasian donors. Roughly 5 DR-DQ haplotypes were treated as single units for association and clustering because of strong linkage in the cohort. An earlier analysis of several hundred of the donors used high-throughput TCR beta sequencing to judge whether each TCR beta V gene segment behaved as functional or pseudogenic. HLA typing covered class I and class II loci at four-digit resolution. Besides the first cohort of approximately 710 subjects, a separate validation cohort made up of around 120 different subjects was used. A later genetic analysis took genome-wide SNP genotypes for about 55% of the 666 donors and used that subset as a discovery cohort. Roughly 300 gigabases of sequencing data and roughly 80 million unique TCR sequences made up an early release that covered under 750 HLA-typed donors. All discovery cohort repertoires had been generated on a single sequencing platform. The study aimed to test whether cataloging public T cell receptors could reveal signatures of past pathogen exposure. In a later analysis, previously published TCR beta repertoires from 666 donors were re-analyzed and high-resolution HLA genotyping was added so that TCR occurrence patterns could be studied.

The CDR3, from cysteine to phenylalanine, totals 16 residues. Only CDR3 DNA is held: 48 bases, read in frame from base 1. The germline V gene (reference sequence) provides CDR1 MNHEY and CDR2 SMNVEV. Trimming accounts for 6 bases at V and 6 bases at J, while the number of junction bases matched to no gene is 16. The cohort comprised 550 to 700 healthy bone marrow donors. At the time of sampling, all cohort members were nominally healthy, though unrecorded immune exposures were likely present. The donor was CMV seronegative and was included in the group of 352 seronegative cohort members. A peripheral blood sample was provided by each donor, and peripheral blood mononuclear cells were used for TCR beta sequencing. Genomic DNA was extracted from the blood cell samples with the Qiagen DNeasy Blood Extraction Kit. Study-level results and caveats: Roughly uniform sequencing depth across donors was assumed in presence/absence analyses, although this assumption may not hold. According to a later analysis, most CMV-associated TCR beta chains appeared to be HLA-restricted, and the HLA associations seemed to be driven largely by CMV exposure. Because HLA typing was unavailable for some donors at each locus, only the typed subset was used in association tests. Broadly in line with IMGT annotations, most TCR beta V segments showed up in productive rearrangements about 87% or about 30% of the time in an earlier analysis of a few hundred of the donors. Linkage disequilibrium might explain the correlated functional status among segregating V segments, but an unknown experimental factor could not be ruled out. In a later analysis, TCR association rates were found to vary across HLA loci, with the most associated TCRs seen for DRB1 alleles and the fewest for HLA-C alleles. The only immune exposure information available for the cohort was CMV serostatus. In both the original and validation cohorts, the classifier was reported to diagnose cytomegalovirus status with high specificity and sensitivity. A cluster of highly shared sequence variants was judged likely to be a technical artifact of the sequencing pipeline. A later genetic analysis associated a missense DCLRE1C variant with V-gene and J-gene trimming of TCR beta chains, and an independent cohort replicated the association. Because the 87-base-pair reads could not distinguish some IMGT-functional V segments, including TRBV6-2 and TRBV6-3, those segments were excluded. At a false discovery rate of 0.05, a later analysis linked fewer than 20,000 TCR beta sequences to specific HLA alleles. While some public TCRs were present in many individuals, most TCR sequences turned up only very rarely across donors. A further reported finding was that TCR beta sequences accurately predicted the HLA-A and HLA-B alleles for most subjects in the first cohort. In this cohort, only TCR beta chains were sequenced, and detectable features were limited by the absence of alpha or paired-chain data. When HLA alleles, especially DR and DQ, strongly co-occurred, attributing TCR associations to individual alleles was difficult. Three of the identified cytomegalovirus-associated TCR beta chains were confirmed in vitro to be specific for cytomegalovirus antigens. In the study, around 150 TCR beta chains were listed as associated with cytomegalovirus. A later analysis found that HLA-associated TCR beta chains were more clonally expanded and had lower generation probabilities than equally common non-associated chains. In a later genetic analysis, fewer N-insertions in productive TCRs were reported among donors in an Asian-associated ancestry cluster than the approximately 630-donor mean. The authors suggested that the approach could potentially be generalized to other disease states and immunological phenotypes. A later analysis reported that several top co-occurrence clusters appeared linked to parvovirus B19, influenza, CMV and Epstein-Barr virus. Because counts were too low, about 15 rarely observed V segments, including chromosome 9 orphons, were left out of the earlier analysis of approximately 580 of the donors.

Library preparation was by the immunoSEQ multiplex PCR assay. A mixture of 60 forward primers for TCR Vbeta segments and 13 reverse primers for TCR Jbeta segments was used in the multiplex PCR. The CDR3 region of rearranged TCR beta genes was amplified from genomic DNA with a multiplex PCR assay. Amplified TCR beta libraries were sequenced as 87-base-pair reads on the Illumina HiSeq System. The original pipeline was this. A later analysis counted about 76 million unique TCR beta chains across the 650 to 800 repertoires, and some 11 million of these chains were shared by at least two donors. Raw reads were error-corrected and collapsed into unique sequences with a nearest-neighbor algorithm that merged closely related sequences to remove PCR and sequencing errors. To assign V, D and J gene segments, CDR3 sequences were aligned to IMGT reference sequences. For a sequence to be retained, a match of at least six nucleotides was required to both a V gene segment and a J gene segment. A rearrangement was called productive if the CDR3 had no stop codons and remained in frame with V and J, and every other rearrangement was called non-productive. Following IMGT convention, CDR3 was defined as the stretch from the second conserved V-encoded cysteine to the conserved J-encoded phenylalanine. The earlier analysis of about 590 of the donors excluded sequences that lacked an unambiguous match to a single V gene segment. In an earlier analysis of a few hundred of the donors, a V segment was called functional when productive rearrangements were above 56.7%, and segregating when the standard deviation between donors exceeded 5%. A statistical classification framework was built for diagnosing cytomegalovirus status from the catalog of TCR beta chain sequences. In a later analysis, TCR nucleotide sequences were compared against IMGT/GENE-DB human TR gene sequences so that V and J genes could be assigned. The TCRdist pipeline was used in a later analysis to assign CDR3 sequences and most-parsimonious VDJ recombination scenarios. In a later analysis, each TCR beta chain was defined by its CDR3 amino acid sequence together with its V-gene family, and reads lacking a unique V-gene family were excluded. In a later analysis, around 650 highly shared, low-generation-probability nucleotide sequences were removed to address suspected cross-contamination and a sequencing artifact. For each public chain, a later analysis derived a clonal expansion index from normalized ranks of inferred template counts within each repertoire. A later analysis computed generation probabilities with a VDJ recombination model fitted to out-of-frame rearrangements, and checked the results against IGoR. In a later analysis, hypergeometric tests were used to score TCR-TCR, TCR-HLA and TCR-CMV co-occurrence, with a repertoire-size bias correction applied to TCR pairs. A later analysis estimated false discovery rates by permuting HLA or CMV assignments 20 times. In a later analysis, co-occurring TCRs were grouped with DBSCAN, and TCRdist sequence similarity was added when clustering was performed within HLA-allele-positive subsets. Co-occurrence clustering excluded repertoires with fewer than 30,000 or more than 120,000 public chains, plus five with anomalous nucleotide sharing. Entries here come from immuneACCESS through TCRdb and include only in-frame sequences with V and J called. Some clones fail to appear in such tables; in the studies checked, an unresolved V gene covers under half of the shortfall, and the cause of the remainder is unknown. That table supplies the V and J calls and clone size; D and trimming were determined from the DNA. The table for this sample shows under 200,000 clones. Roughly 1.9% of the sample is in the top ten clones.

On this clone itself: The target of this receptor is not known.

The rearrangement joined TRBV27 to TRBJ2-5, with 7 bases matching TRBD2. Sample: PBMCs. This receptor was identified in a man aged 30-40 years in good health and CMV-seronegative. The DNA reads as follows: TGTGCCAGCAGCCCCGTAGTGGCGGGAGAGGGTCAGACCCAGTACTTC. Its protein product is CASSPVVAGEGQTQYF.